Detailed here is one T cell receptor beta chain. The antigen remains undetermined. These data are taken from a study of PD-1 blockade in classical Hodgkin lymphoma. Time point of the sample: cycle 4 day 1 (C4D1), after five to seven weeks of nivolumab. Brentuximab vedotin exposure varied, and every patient relapsed after autologous stem cell transplantation. TCRdb's table, derived via immunoSEQ multiplex PCR, lists solely in-frame clones and lacks some. The sample consists of fewer than 5,000 clones, 67% of them appearing once. General observations from the study: After ASCT, patients who started nivolumab under 1 year later were excluded.

CDR1 is MDHEN, CDR2 SYDVKM, per germline. The CDR3 sequence is 21 residues long. With V trimmed by 2 bases and J by 0 bases, 18 bases remained unmatched. The source material was peripheral blood mononuclear cells (PBMCs), sampled before the fourth cycle of nivolumab. The TCR sequence derives from a human donor with classical Hodgkin lymphoma. The chain has TRBV28 and TRBJ2-2, with TRBD2 matching over 7 bases. The CDR3 reads CASSLEPPGGGPKPNTGELFF. The CDR3 nucleotides read TGTGCCAGCAGTTTAGAGCCCCCGGGGGGAGGGCCCAAACCGAACACCGGGGAGCTGTTTTTT.